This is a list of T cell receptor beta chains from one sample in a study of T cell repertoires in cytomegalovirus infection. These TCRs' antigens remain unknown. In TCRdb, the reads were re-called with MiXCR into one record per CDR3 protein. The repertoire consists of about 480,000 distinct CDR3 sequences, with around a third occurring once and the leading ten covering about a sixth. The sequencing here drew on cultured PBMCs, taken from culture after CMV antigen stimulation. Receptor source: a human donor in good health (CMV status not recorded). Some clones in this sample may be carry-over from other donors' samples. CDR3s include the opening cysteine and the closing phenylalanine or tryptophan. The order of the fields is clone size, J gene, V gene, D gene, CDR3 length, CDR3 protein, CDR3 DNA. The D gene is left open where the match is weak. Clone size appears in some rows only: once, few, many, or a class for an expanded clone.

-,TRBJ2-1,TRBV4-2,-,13,CASNQGSYNEQFF,TGTGCCAGCAACCAAGGCTCCTACAATGAGCAGTTCTTC
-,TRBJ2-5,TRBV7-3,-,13,CASSLTRKETQYF,TGTGCCAGCAGCTTAACGAGGAAAGAGACCCAGTACTTC
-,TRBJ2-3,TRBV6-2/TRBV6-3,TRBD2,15,CASSSIAGTGDTQYF,TGTGCCAGCAGTTCCATAGCGGGAACTGGAGATACGCAGTATTTT
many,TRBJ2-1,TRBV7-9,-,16,CASSAGQWVSYNEQFF,TGTGCCAGCAGCGCTGGACAGTGGGTCTCCTACAATGAGCAGTTCTTC
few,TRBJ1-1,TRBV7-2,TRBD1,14,CASSWTGPRNGAFF,TGTGCCAGCAGCTGGACAGGACCCCGAAACGGAGCTTTCTTT
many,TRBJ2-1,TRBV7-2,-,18,CASSGEVIQVDSYNEQFF,TGTGCCAGCAGCGGAGAGGTGATACAGGTTGATTCCTACAATGAGCAGTTCTTC
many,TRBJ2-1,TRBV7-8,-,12,CASSLDTNEQFF,TGTGCCAGCAGCTTGGACACCAATGAGCAGTTCTTC
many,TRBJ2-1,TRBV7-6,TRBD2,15,CASSNLAGSYNEQFF,TGTGCCAGCAGCAACCTAGCGGGATCCTACAATGAGCAGTTCTTC
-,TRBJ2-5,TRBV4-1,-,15,CASSQGSSSTETQYF,TGCGCCAGCAGCCAAGGTTCTAGCAGCACCGAGACCCAGTACTTC
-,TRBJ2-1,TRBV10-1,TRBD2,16,CASSGKRESSYNEQFF,TGCGCCAGCAGCGGAAAGCGGGAGAGCTCCTACAATGAGCAGTTCTTC
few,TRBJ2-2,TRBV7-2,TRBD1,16,CASSLGDRANTGELFF,TGTGCCAGCAGCTTGGGGGACAGGGCGAACACCGGGGAGCTGTTTTTT
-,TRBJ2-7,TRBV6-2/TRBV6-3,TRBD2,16,CASRLPPSGGPNEQYF,TGTGCCAGCAGATTACCCCCATCGGGAGGGCCTAACGAGCAGTACTTC
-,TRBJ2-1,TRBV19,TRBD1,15,CASSIGDRGYNEQFF,TGTGCCAGTAGTATAGGGGACAGGGGCTACAATGAGCAGTTCTTC
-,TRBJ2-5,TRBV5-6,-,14,CASSPRWGGETQYF,TGTGCCAGCAGCCCCCGGTGGGGCGGTGAGACCCAGTACTTC
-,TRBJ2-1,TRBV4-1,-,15,CASSQDSGRGGEQFF,TGCGCCAGCAGCCAAGATAGCGGACGGGGAGGTGAGCAGTTCTTC
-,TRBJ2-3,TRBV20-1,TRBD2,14,CSAGTSGPLKAQYF,TGCAGTGCTGGGACTAGCGGGCCTTTAAAGGCGCAGTATTTT
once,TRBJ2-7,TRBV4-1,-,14,CASSQGGMSYEQYF,TGCGCCAGCAGCCAAGGCGGGATGTCCTACGAGCAGTACTTC
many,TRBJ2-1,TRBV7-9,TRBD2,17,CASSLMGLANSYNEQFF,TGTGCCAGCAGCTTAATGGGACTAGCGAACTCCTACAATGAGCAGTTCTTC
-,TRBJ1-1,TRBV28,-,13,CASRPSGVTEAFF,TGTGCCAGCAGGCCTTCGGGGGTCACTGAAGCTTTCTTT
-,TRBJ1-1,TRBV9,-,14,CASSVEGFSTEAFF,TGTGCCAGCAGCGTAGAAGGTTTTAGCACTGAAGCTTTCTTT
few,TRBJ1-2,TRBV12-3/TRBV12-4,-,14,CASSPGTYAYGYTF,TGTGCCAGCAGCCCTGGGACATATGCCTATGGCTACACCTTC
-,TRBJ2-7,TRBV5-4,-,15,CASSLTAGPAHEQYF,TGTGCCAGCAGCTTGACGGCGGGACCTGCCCACGAGCAGTACTTC
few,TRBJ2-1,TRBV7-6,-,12,CASSSPLGEQFF,TGTGCCAGCAGCTCGCCGCTGGGTGAGCAGTTCTTC
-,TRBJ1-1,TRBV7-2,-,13,CASSAAFNTEAFF,TGTGCCAGCAGCGCCGCGTTCAACACTGAAGCTTTCTTT
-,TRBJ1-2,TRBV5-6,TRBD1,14,CASSRDRGTYGYTF,TGTGCCAGCAGCCGGGACAGGGGAACCTATGGCTACACCTTC
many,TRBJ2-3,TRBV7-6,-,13,CASSLAVTDTQYF,TGTGCCAGCAGCTTAGCCGTAACAGATACGCAGTATTTT
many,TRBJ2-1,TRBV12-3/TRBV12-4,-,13,CASSLLGFDEQFF,TGTGCCAGCAGTTTACTGGGCTTCGATGAGCAGTTCTTC
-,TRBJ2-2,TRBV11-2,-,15,CASGTRRRNTGELFF,TGTGCCAGCGGTACTCGGAGACGGAACACCGGGGAGCTGTTTTTT
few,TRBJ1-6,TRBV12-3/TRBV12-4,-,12,CASRAGTSPLHF,TGTGCCAGCAGGGCGGGGACCTCACCCCTCCACTTT
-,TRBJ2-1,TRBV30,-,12,CAWRGSYNEQFF,TGTGCCTGGAGGGGCTCGTACAATGAGCAGTTCTTC
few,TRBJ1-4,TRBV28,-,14,CASSNAGTGEKLFF,TGTGCCAGCAGTAACGCAGGGACCGGCGAAAAACTGTTTTTT
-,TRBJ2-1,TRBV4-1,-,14,CASSQVGRHNEQFF,TGCGCCAGCAGCCAAGTCGGGAGACACAATGAGCAGTTCTTC
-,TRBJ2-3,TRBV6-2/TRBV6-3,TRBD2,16,CASRSSLAGGTDTQYF,TGTGCCAGCAGGTCCTCGCTAGCGGGGGGCACAGATACGCAGTATTTT
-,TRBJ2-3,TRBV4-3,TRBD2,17,CASSQDHSSGTADTQYF,TGCGCCAGCAGCCAAGATCATTCTAGCGGGACAGCAGATACGCAGTATTTT
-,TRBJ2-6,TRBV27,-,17,CASSFGQVFSGANVLTF,TGTGCCAGCAGTTTTGGACAAGTCTTCTCTGGGGCCAACGTCCTGACTTTC
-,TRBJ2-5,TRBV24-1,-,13,CATSDWGAETQYF,TGTGCCACCAGTGATTGGGGGGCTGAGACCCAGTACTTC
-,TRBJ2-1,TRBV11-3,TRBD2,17,CASSIRRAGGLPNEQFF,TGTGCCAGCAGCATCCGGCGGGCGGGAGGGCTTCCAAATGAGCAGTTCTTC
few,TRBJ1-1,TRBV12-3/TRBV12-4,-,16,CASSLSSGSTNTEAFF,TGTGCCAGCAGTTTAAGTAGCGGGAGTACGAACACTGAAGCTTTCTTT
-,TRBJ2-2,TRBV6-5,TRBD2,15,CASSLAGGVTGELFF,TGTGCCAGCAGTTTAGCGGGAGGCGTCACCGGGGAGCTGTTTTTT
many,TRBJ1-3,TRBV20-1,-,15,CSARDNQRSGNTIYF,TGCAGTGCTAGAGATAATCAACGCTCTGGAAACACCATATATTTT
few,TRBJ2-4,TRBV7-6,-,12,CASSRGPAEVYF,TGTGCCAGCAGCCGGGGGCCCGCCGAGGTGTACTTC
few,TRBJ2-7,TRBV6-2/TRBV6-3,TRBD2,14,CASGLAGGRYEQYF,TGTGCCAGCGGATTAGCGGGAGGTCGCTACGAGCAGTACTTC
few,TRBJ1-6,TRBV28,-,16,CASRQIRTEYNSPLHF,TGTGCCAGCAGGCAAATCAGGACGGAGTATAATTCACCCCTCCACTTT
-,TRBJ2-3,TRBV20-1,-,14,CSAREIRGTDTQYF,TGCAGTGCTAGAGAGATTCGGGGCACAGATACGCAGTATTTT
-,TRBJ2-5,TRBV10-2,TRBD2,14,CASRRMGEGETQYF,TGCGCCAGCAGAAGGATGGGGGAGGGAGAGACCCAGTACTTC
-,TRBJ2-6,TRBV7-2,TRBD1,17,CASSLSRGLAGANVLTF,TGTGCCAGCAGCTTATCCAGGGGGCTTGCTGGGGCCAACGTCCTGACTTTC
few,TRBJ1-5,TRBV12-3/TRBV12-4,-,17,CASSLKGLSGFNQPQHF,TGTGCCAGCAGTTTAAAGGGGCTGTCAGGGTTCAATCAGCCCCAGCATTTT
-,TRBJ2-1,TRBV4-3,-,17,CASSQGARYRFGNEQFF,TGCGCCAGCAGCCAAGGTGCACGGTATCGTTTTGGCAATGAGCAGTTCTTC
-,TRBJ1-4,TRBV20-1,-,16,CSARIQGAETNEKLFF,TGCAGTGCCCGAATCCAGGGTGCGGAAACTAATGAAAAACTGTTTTTT
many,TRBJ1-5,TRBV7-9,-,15,CASRSGDGSNQPQHF,TGTGCCAGCAGATCAGGGGATGGAAGCAATCAGCCCCAGCATTTT
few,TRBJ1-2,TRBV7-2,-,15,CASSLAIQTNYGYTF,TGTGCCAGCAGCTTAGCGATTCAGACTAACTATGGCTACACCTTC
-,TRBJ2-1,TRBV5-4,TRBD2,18,CASPGGSGRAKGENEQFF,TGTGCCAGCCCAGGGGGGAGCGGGAGGGCCAAGGGGGAAAATGAGCAGTTCTTC
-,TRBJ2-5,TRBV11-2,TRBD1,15,CASSKIDRGQETQYF,TGTGCCAGCAGTAAAATCGACAGGGGCCAAGAGACCCAGTACTTC
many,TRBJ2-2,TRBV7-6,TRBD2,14,CAGRGLAGTGELFF,TGTGCGGGACGAGGACTAGCGGGAACCGGGGAGCTGTTTTTT
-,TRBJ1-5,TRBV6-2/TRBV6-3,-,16,CASKGSNQGPGSTQHF,TGTGCCAGCAAAGGGTCAAACCAGGGCCCGGGTTCGACCCAGCATTTT